The clone carrying this TCR beta chain showed up just a few times. What it recognizes is unknown. The PCR contained 60 Vbeta and 13 Jbeta primers. The method was immunoSEQ multiplex PCR; TCRdb's version includes in-frame clones alone and lacks a portion of them. The sample holds 53,000 or so clones, about four fifths seen once. These data come from a study of cytomegalovirus exposure and HLA in healthy donors. Study information: An earlier analysis found 117 million unique TCR beta sequences from 200 million or so T cells. Study results and caveats: Prediction of most subjects' HLA-A and HLA-B alleles by TCR beta sequences was reportedly accurate.

Sequencing was performed on PBMCs. This sequence was found in a man under 40 in good health and CMV-seropositive.

CDR3 sequence: CASKTVSEQYF. In nucleotides, the CDR3 is TGTGCCAGCAAAACAGTGAGCGAGCAGTACTTC. V gene TRBV6-1 combines with J gene TRBJ2-7, with D uncertain. V was shortened by 7 bases and J by 6 bases, with 10 bases between the two germline ends. CDR1 MNHNS and CDR2 SASEGT come from the germline V gene. There are 11 residues in the CDR3.